This is a list of T cell receptor beta chains from one sample in a study of cytomegalovirus exposure and HLA in healthy donors. Assay used: immunoSEQ multiplex PCR; TCRdb lists only in-frame clones, some missing. Altogether about 180,000 clones are present, roughly 80% being singletons, with the ten largest covering more than 1.5%. What was sequenced was PBMCs. The receptor set was obtained from a man aged 35 to 55 in good health and CMV-seronegative. Each CDR3 is given with its conserved first and last residue. The D gene is left open where the match is weak. Some rows have no size entry. The others give once, few or many, or a class for an expanded clone.

clone size | J gene | D gene | V gene | CDR3 DNA | CDR3 protein
once | TRBJ1-1 | NA | TRBV11-3 | TGTGCCAGCAGCCGCCAACGGGGGGACTATGAAGAAGCTTTCTTT | CASSRQRGDYEEAFF
NA | TRBJ1-4 | NA | TRBV4-3 | TGCGCCAGCAGCAAGGTTGCAGGGCCAACTAATGAAAAACTGTTTTTT | CASSKVAGPTNEKLFF
NA | TRBJ1-3 | NA | TRBV28 | TGTGCCAGCAGTTTATCCTCCCCAAACACCATATATTTT | CASSLSSPNTIYF
NA | TRBJ2-1 | TRBD2 | TRBV5-1 | TGCGCCAGCAGCTTGGGACGGGGGGACTCCTACAATGAGCAGTTCTTC | CASSLGRGDSYNEQFF
NA | TRBJ2-1 | NA | TRBV28 | TGTGCCAGCATTAACCAAGGGGTCGGATACAATGAGCAGTTCTTC | CASINQGVGYNEQFF
NA | TRBJ2-3 | TRBD2 | TRBV5-1 | TGCGCCAGCAGCCTCAGGCCTAGCGGGGGGACCACAGATACGCAGTATTTT | CASSLRPSGGTTDTQYF
NA | TRBJ2-1 | NA | TRBV18 | TGTGCCAGCTCACAACGGGTCAGCTCCTACAATGAGCAGTTCTTC | CASSQRVSSYNEQFF
NA | TRBJ1-2 | NA | TRBV30 | TGTGCCTGGAGTGTCGGAAGGGGTGCCTATGGCTACACCTTC | CAWSVGRGAYGYTF
NA | TRBJ2-1 | NA | TRBV7-9 | TGTGCCAGCAGCCATATCGGCCTAGCGCTAAACAATGAGCAGTTCTTC | CASSHIGLALNNEQFF
NA | TRBJ2-7 | TRBD2 | TRBV7-2 | TGTGCCAGCAGCTCGCCACGACTAGCGGGCGAGCAGTACTTC | CASSSPRLAGEQYF
once | TRBJ2-5 | TRBD2 | TRBV4-2 | TGTGCCAGCAGCCGGTTGAGCGGGGGGCAGGGGGAGACCCAGTACTTC | CASSRLSGGQGETQYF
NA | TRBJ2-3 | NA | TRBV28 | TGTGCCAGCAGTTTCGGACTCTTGAGCACAGATACGCAGTATTTT | CASSFGLLSTDTQYF
NA | TRBJ2-7 | TRBD1 | TRBV4-3 | TGCGCCAGCAGCCAAGGACAGGGTGTCTCCTACGAGCAGTACTTC | CASSQGQGVSYEQYF
NA | TRBJ2-7 | NA | TRBV28 | TGTGCCACCCTCACGAGGAGGGGCGAGCAGTACTTC | CATLTRRGEQYF
NA | TRBJ2-2 | TRBD2 | TRBV5-4 | TGTGCCAGCAGCTTGTGGGGGACTAGCGCCACCGGGGAGCTGTTTTTT | CASSLWGTSATGELFF
NA | TRBJ1-1 | NA | TRBV7-2 | TGTGCCAGCAACTCGGGGAACACTGAAGCTTTCTTT | CASNSGNTEAFF
few | TRBJ1-1 | NA | TRBV19 | TGTGCCAGTAGTATCCTATGGGGGCAGACGAACACTGAAGCTTTCTTT | CASSILWGQTNTEAFF
NA | TRBJ1-4 | NA | TRBV6-6 | TGTGCCAGCAGGCTAAGTATAGCGGGGACGTATGAAAAACTGTTTTTT | CASRLSIAGTYEKLFF
NA | TRBJ2-3 | TRBD2 | TRBV7-9 | TGTGCCAGCAGCACCGGGACTAGCGGGAGGGATACGCAGTATTTT | CASSTGTSGRDTQYF
few | TRBJ2-7 | TRBD1 | TRBV7-6 | TGTGCCAGCAGCCCAAGGACAGGGAGCTACGAGCAGTACTTC | CASSPRTGSYEQYF
NA | TRBJ1-1 | NA | TRBV14 | TGTGCCAGCAGCCAAGATTGGAGGGGTACTGAAGCTTTCTTT | CASSQDWRGTEAFF
NA | TRBJ1-3 | TRBD1 | TRBV28 | TGTGCCAGCAGTCCGGACCAGGGGGGAACTGGAAACACCATATATTTT | CASSPDQGGTGNTIYF
NA | TRBJ2-2 | TRBD1 | TRBV27 | TGTGCCAGCAGTATGGGGACAGGGGTAACCGGGGAGCTGTTTTTT | CASSMGTGVTGELFF
NA | TRBJ2-3 | NA | TRBV6-4 | TGTGCCAGCAGCCTCGGACTACCAACAGATACGCAGTATTTT | CASSLGLPTDTQYF
NA | TRBJ2-1 | NA | TRBV4-2 | TGTGCCAGCAGCCAAGATCTGGCTGGGATAGCGCGACCCAATGAGCAGTTCTTC | CASSQDLAGIARPNEQFF
few | TRBJ2-7 | NA | TRBV9 | TGTGCCAGCAGCCCCGAAGGGCAGGGGAGCTCCTACGAGCAGTACTTC | CASSPEGQGSSYEQYF
once | TRBJ1-1 | NA | TRBV15 | TGTGCCACCAGCAGAGATCGGGATTATGAAGCTTTCTTT | CATSRDRDYEAFF
NA | TRBJ2-4 | NA | TRBV27 | TGTGCCAGCAGTTCCAGGGCACTAGCCAAAAACATTCAGTACTTC | CASSSRALAKNIQYF
NA | TRBJ1-1 | NA | TRBV29-1 | TGCAGCCACGGGGGGGGCACTGAAGCTTTCTTT | CSHGGGTEAFF
once | TRBJ1-3 | NA | TRBV30 | TGTGCCTGGAGTGTAGGGACTGCTGGAAACACCATATATTTT | CAWSVGTAGNTIYF
NA | TRBJ2-1 | TRBD1 | TRBV28 | TGTGCCAGCAGGGACAGGGCTTCCTACAATGAGCAGTTCTTC | CASRDRASYNEQFF
NA | TRBJ1-4 | TRBD1 | TRBV5-1 | TGCGCCAGCAGCTTTTCATCAAGCCCGGGACAGCGTCACAATGAAAAACTGTTTTTT | CASSFSSSPGQRHNEKLFF
NA | TRBJ2-5 | TRBD2 | TRBV11-2 | TGTGCCAGCAGCCTTATTCTCACGGGGGGGAAATGGGAGACCCAGTACTTC | CASSLILTGGKWETQYF
NA | TRBJ1-5 | NA | TRBV30 | TGTGCCTGCGGAGGACTCCTTAGCAATCAGCCCCAGCATTTT | CACGGLLSNQPQHF
NA | TRBJ1-1 | NA | TRBV21-1 | TGTGCCAGCAGCAAACCTACGGGGGAATCGAACACTGAAGCTTTCTTT | CASSKPTGESNTEAFF
NA | TRBJ2-6 | TRBD1 | TRBV28 | TGTGCCAGCAGAGGACAGGGTTCAGGGGCCAACGTCCTGACTTTC | CASRGQGSGANVLTF
NA | TRBJ1-2 | TRBD1 | TRBV28 | TGTGCCAGCAGTTTTCGGGGGACAGGGGGCCTATCTGGCTACACCTTC | CASSFRGTGGLSGYTF
NA | TRBJ2-2 | NA | TRBV7-9 | TGTGCCACCCAAAACCTACCCGGGGAGCTGTTTTTT | CATQNLPGELFF
NA | TRBJ1-5 | NA | TRBV7-8 | TGTGCCAGCAGCTTAATACGGTATAGCAATCAGCCCCAGCATTTT | CASSLIRYSNQPQHF
NA | TRBJ2-1 | NA | TRBV19 | TGTGCCAGTAGTATCTTGTGGCGGGGGCTCGGGAATGAGCAGTTCTTC | CASSILWRGLGNEQFF
NA | TRBJ1-2 | TRBD1 | TRBV19 | TGTGCCAGTAGTATACGAGGGGGCACAGCCGGGAACTATGGCTACACCTTC | CASSIRGGTAGNYGYTF
once | TRBJ1-5 | NA | TRBV2 | TGTGCCAGCAGTGCCCCGGGGGGGGTTGGCAATCAGCCCCAGCATTTT | CASSAPGGVGNQPQHF
NA | TRBJ2-5 | TRBD1 | TRBV7-2 | TGTGCCAGCAGCGGCGGACAGGGAGAGACCCAGTACTTC | CASSGGQGETQYF
NA | TRBJ2-1 | TRBD2 | TRBV18 | TGTGCCAGCTCACCGTCGACTAGCGGGAGAGTCTATGAGCAGTTCTTC | CASSPSTSGRVYEQFF
few | TRBJ2-3 | TRBD2 | TRBV28 | TGTGCCAGCAGTCCCAGGTACCAGCGGGAGTCTCATACGCAGTATTTT | CASSPRYQRESHTQYF
NA | TRBJ2-1 | NA | TRBV7-3 | TGTGCCAGCAGCTCACAGGCCCGGAGCTCCTACAATGAGCAGTTCTTC | CASSSQARSSYNEQFF
NA | TRBJ2-1 | TRBD2 | TRBV18 | TGTGCCAGCTCACCACCGGTTTTGGCGGGGGGCAATGAGCAGTTCTTC | CASSPPVLAGGNEQFF
NA | TRBJ2-1 | TRBD2 | TRBV14 | TGTGCCAGCAGCCAAGCGGGGCCGGGAGGGGCCTACAATGAGCAGTTCTTC | CASSQAGPGGAYNEQFF
NA | TRBJ2-7 | TRBD1 | TRBV5-5 | TGTGCCAGCAGCGCGCAGACAGGGGAGGAGCAGTACTTC | CASSAQTGEEQYF
NA | TRBJ2-7 | NA | TRBV7-2 | TGTGCCAGCAGCTTAGAAGTCAGAAGCCCAGGCGAGCAGTACTTC | CASSLEVRSPGEQYF
NA | TRBJ2-5 | NA | TRBV19 | TGTGCCAGTAGCGGGAGAAAGTACCAAGAGACCCAGTACTTC | CASSGRKYQETQYF